The 21 T cell receptor beta chains below come from one sample, sequenced in a study of blood T cell repertoires in COVID-19. The protocol was immunoSEQ multiplex PCR, while the TCRdb copy is restricted to in-frame clones and leaves out a portion. The table lists tens of thousands of clones, approximately 89% of them singletons. The sample taken for sequencing was peripheral blood. These receptors all come from a woman older than 75 with acute or convalescent COVID-19.

The chain has TRBV5-1 and TRBJ2-5; TRBD2 might be the D (6 bases). V dropped 4 bases and J dropped 5 bases, with 9 bases sitting between them. This CDR3 spans 12 amino acids. CDR1 is SGHRS, CDR2 YFSETQ, per germline. The CDR3 DNA follows: TGCGCCAGCAGCCCCGGAGGGGAGACCCAGTACTTC. It is translated as CASSPGGETQYF.

The genes are TRBV4-2 and TRBJ1-1; 11 bases are shared with TRBD1. CDR1 and CDR2 from the germline V gene are LGHNA and YNFKEQ. Trimming at V came to 0 bases and at J to 5 bases, leaving 11 bases not matched to a gene. CDR3 length: 18 amino acids. CDR3 protein: CASSQDQGQGAVGTEAFF. In nucleotides, the CDR3 is TGTGCCAGCAGCCAAGACCAAGGACAGGGGGCGGTGGGAACTGAAGCTTTCTTT.

This sequence joins TRBV3-1 (or the pseudogene TRBV3-2) and TRBJ1-5; D possibly corresponds to TRBD1 (6 bases). Germline CDR1 LGHDT, CDR2 YNNKEL (reference sequence). The length of the CDR3 is 14 residues. V shed 3 bases and J shed 6 bases, with 12 bases lying between them. CDR3 amino acids: CASSHQGQGQPQHF. In DNA, the CDR3 is TGTGCCAGCAGCCACCAGGGGCAGGGTCAGCCCCAGCATTTT.

This clone was seen just once. The chain joins TRBV5-6 to TRBJ2-5; TRBD2 matches at 7 bases. This CDR3 is 18 amino acids long. Germline V gene data show CDR1 as SGHDT and CDR2 as YYEEEE. Trimming removed 5 bases from V and 2 bases from J; junction bases left unmatched: 18. The CDR3 loop is CASRNIGRGRGDQETQYF. The CDR3 DNA is TGTGCCAGCAGGAACATTGGTAGGGGTCGGGGGGATCAAGAGACCCAGTACTTC.

The genes are TRBV28 and TRBJ1-1, with 7 bases lining up with TRBD1. Germline V CDR1 and CDR2: MDHEN, SYDVKM. This CDR3 is built from 12 residues. Trimming took 6 bases from V and 11 from J; bases not matched to a gene: 9. This CDR3 is CASREGQSGAFF. Written as DNA, the CDR3 is TGTGCCAGCAGGGAGGGACAGTCTGGGGCTTTCTTT.

The rearrangement joins TRBV11-2 to TRBJ2-7; possible D gene TRBD1, 6 bases. This CDR3 has 17 residues. Trimming shortened V by 2 bases and J by 5 bases, and 22 bases separated the two germline ends. The germline CDR1 and CDR2 sequences are SGHAT and FQNNGV. The CDR3 loop is CASSLNGVGNRAHEQYF. The CDR3 bases are TGTGCCAGCAGCTTAAATGGAGTCGGCAACAGGGCACACGAGCAGTACTTC. The variable domain in full, completed from reference TRBV11-2 and TRBJ2-7, reads EAGVAQSPRYKIIEKRQSVAFWCNPISGHATLYWYQQILGQGPKLLIQFQNNGVVDDSQLPKDRFSAERLKGVDSTLKIQPAKLEDSAVYLCASSLNGVGNRAHEQYFGPGTRLTVT.

A single count supports this clone. This chain joins TRBV5-1 and TRBJ2-2; no clear D. Germline lookup yields CDR1 SGHRS and CDR2 YFSETQ. Trimming pared 0 bases from V and 8 bases from J, leaving 8 bases between. The CDR3 spans 13 residues. CDR3 sequence (DNA): TGCGCCAGCAGCTTGGCTCTTTCTGGGGAGCTGTTTTTT. Its protein is CASSLALSGELFF.

The chain links TRBV10-3 to TRBJ2-1, with 9 bases lining up with TRBD2. CDR1 and CDR2 from the germline V gene are ENHRY and SYGVKD. The CDR3 spans 20 residues. V shed 3 bases, J shed 8 bases, and the junction held 23 bases outside the gene matches. The CDR3 region is CAISESGLAGGPMEIYEQFF. The CDR3 DNA sequence: TGTGCCATCAGTGAATCCGGATTGGCGGGGGGGCCGATGGAGATCTATGAGCAGTTCTTC.

This chain uses TRBV19 with TRBJ1-2; perhaps TRBD1 as D (5 bases). There are 15 residues in the CDR3. CDR1 is LNHDA and CDR2 is SQIVND in the germline V gene (reference sequence). V was pared by 5 bases and J by 6 bases, with 19 bases between. In DNA form, the CDR3 reads TGTGCCAGTAGTCCCCCTGGGGGGGAGTGGGATGGCTACACCTTC. Its translation is CASSPPGGEWDGYTF.

The chain combines TRBV19 with TRBJ2-1; 12 nucleotides match TRBD2. V was pared by 3 bases and J by 10 bases, with 7 bases of the junction left unmatched. Germline assignment: CDR1 LNHDA and CDR2 SQIVND (reference sequence). There are 15 residues in the CDR3. The CDR3 nucleotides read TGTGCCAGTAGTATCCCCGGACTAGCGGGGTCGGAGCAGTTCTTC. Encoded protein: CASSIPGLAGSEQFF.

This clone was seen just once. This chain joins TRBV3-1 (or the pseudogene TRBV3-2) and TRBJ2-5; D may be TRBD2 (6 bases). Trimming took off 1 base at V and 2 bases at J, with 17 bases between the two ends. Germline CDR1 reads LGHDT; CDR2 reads YNNKEL (reference sequence). CDR3 size: 17 residues. Written as DNA, the CDR3 is TGTGCCAGCAGCCAAGTAAGGGGCCCCGGAGGGCAAGAGACCCAGTACTTC. It is translated as CASSQVRGPGGQETQYF.

This clone was seen just once. This chain links TRBV24-1 with TRBJ2-1; 10 nucleotides line up with TRBD1. The length of the CDR3 is 13 residues. Losses at the gene ends were 8 bases for V and 8 bases for J; bases not matched to a gene: 5. Per germline, CDR1 KGHDR and CDR2 SFDVKD. CDR3 loop: CATNGQGGDEQFF. The DNA of the CDR3 is TGTGCCACCAATGGACAGGGGGGGGATGAGCAGTTCTTC.

As regards this clone: At one end the junction does not follow the germline gene, possibly because of a read error. V is TRBV12-5 and J is TRBJ1-3; D is unclear. Germline V CDR1 and CDR2: LGHNT, FRNRAP. The CDR3 spans 13 residues. DNA for the CDR3: TGTGCTAGTGGTTCCCCGACTGGGAACACCATATATTTT. Translation gives CASGSPTGNTIYF. Complete variable domain (other parts from reference TRBV12-5 and TRBJ1-3): DARVTQTPRHKVTEMGQEVTMRCQPILGHNTVFWYRQTMMQGLELLAYFRNRAPLDDSGMPKDRFSAEMPDATLATLKIQPSEPRDSAVYFCASGSPTGNTIYFGEGSWLTVV.

The chain couples TRBV9 to TRBJ1-3; 10 nucleotides match TRBD1. The CDR3 covers 15 residues. With V trimmed by 4 bases and J by 9 bases, 10 bases remained unmatched. The germline V gene has CDR1 SGDLS and CDR2 YYNGEE. The CDR3 nucleotides are TGTGCCAGCAGCCCCACGGGACAGGGGTCGAGCACCATATATTTT. It is translated as CASSPTGQGSSTIYF.

This sequence joins TRBV6-1 and TRBJ2-5, with 10 bases matching TRBD1. Germline loops: CDR1 MNHNS, CDR2 SASEGT. The CDR3 contains 16 residues. Trimming cost V 4 bases and J 1 base; bases outside gene matches: 6. In DNA form, the CDR3 reads TGTGCCAGCAGTGTCCGGGACAGGGGATTCCAAGAGACCCAGTACTTC. Translating it yields CASSVRDRGFQETQYF.

The chain uses TRBV19 and TRBJ2-3; 11 nucleotides agree with TRBD1. CDR3 length: 15 amino acids. Germline V gene sequence: CDR1 LNHDA, CDR2 SQIVND (reference sequence). J was trimmed by 3 bases and V by 3 bases; bases with no gene match: 2. The CDR3 sequence is CASSMDRGRTDTQYF. CDR3 in DNA: TGTGCCAGTAGTATGGACAGGGGGCGGACAGATACGCAGTATTTT. Based on the CDR3 plus reference TRBV19 and TRBJ2-3, the full variable domain is DGGITQSPKYLFRKEGQNVTLSCEQNLNHDAMYWYRQDPGQGLRLIYYSQIVNDFQKGDIAEGYSVSREKKESFPLTVTSAQKNPTAFYLCASSMDRGRTDTQYFGPGTRLTVL.

The chain links TRBV7-6 to TRBJ1-6; no definite D call. This CDR3 spans 12 amino acids. The V and J ends lost 4 bases and 5 bases respectively, with 3 bases between them. The germline CDR1 and CDR2 sequences are SGHVS and FNYEAQ. CDR3 residues: CASSSNNSPLHF. In DNA, the CDR3 is TGTGCCAGCAGCTCTAATAATTCACCCCTCCACTTT.

This clone was recorded only once. The rearrangement joins TRBV11-1 to TRBJ1-1, with 7 bases lining up with TRBD1. J lost 7 bases, V lost 5 bases, and 13 bases had no gene match. Germline loops: CDR1 SGHAT, CDR2 FQDESV (reference sequence). The CDR3 sequence is 15 residues long. CDR3: CASSPRQGEIGEAFF. In DNA form, the CDR3 reads TGTGCCAGCAGCCCTCGACAGGGAGAGATCGGTGAAGCTTTCTTT.

The chain links TRBV4-1 to TRBJ1-6; 9 bases line up with TRBD1. Germline assignment: CDR1 MGHRA and CDR2 YSYEKL. The ends lost 6 bases at V and 0 bases at J; junction bases unmatched: 3. This CDR3 contains 16 residues. The DNA for the CDR3 is TGCGCCAGCAGTCCGACAGGGGGCTCCTATAATTCACCCCTCCACTTT. It translates to CASSPTGGSYNSPLHF.

The chain links TRBV18 to TRBJ2-5; TRBD2 aligns across 7 bases. Germline trimming cut 3 bases from V and 5 bases from J; bases unmatched to any gene: 9. Germline-derived CDR1 and CDR2 are KGHSH and LQKENI. CDR3 size: 15 residues. CDR3: CASSPLREGSETQYF. Written as DNA, the CDR3 is TGTGCCAGCTCACCCCTCAGGGAGGGGTCCGAGACCCAGTACTTC.

This chain joins TRBV3-1 (or the pseudogene TRBV3-2) and TRBJ2-5; TRBD1 is a possible D gene (8 bases). The V and J ends lost 3 bases and 5 bases respectively, with 19 bases between them. Germline-derived CDR1 and CDR2 are LGHDT and YNNKEL (reference sequence). CDR3 size: 16 residues. CDR3 residues: CASSHHRGGGDETQYF. CDR3 DNA sequence: TGTGCCAGCAGCCACCACAGGGGGGGAGGGGACGAGACCCAGTACTTC.